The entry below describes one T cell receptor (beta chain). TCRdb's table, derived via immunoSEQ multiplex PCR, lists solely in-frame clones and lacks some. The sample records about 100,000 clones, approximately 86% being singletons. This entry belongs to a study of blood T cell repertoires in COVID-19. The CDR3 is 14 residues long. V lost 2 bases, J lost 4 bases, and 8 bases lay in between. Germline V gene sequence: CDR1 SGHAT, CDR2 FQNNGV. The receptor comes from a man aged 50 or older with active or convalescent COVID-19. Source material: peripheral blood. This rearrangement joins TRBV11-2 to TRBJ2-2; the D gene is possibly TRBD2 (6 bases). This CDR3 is CASSLLLATGELFF. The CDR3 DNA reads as TGTGCCAGCAGCTTACTACTAGCCACCGGGGAGCTGTTTTTT.